This T cell receptor beta chain was found in a study of blood T cell repertoires in COVID-19. As for the study in general: Samples came from the United States, Italy and Spain, spanning acute and convalescent COVID-19.

Clones were read by immunoSEQ multiplex PCR, and TCRdb kept only the in-frame ones, dropping some. Counted here are approximately 70,000 clones, more than 75% occurring once; the ten biggest clones make up 6.6%. With 3 bases removed from V and 2 bases from J, the gap between germline ends came to 9 bases. CDR1 is MNHNS, CDR2 SASEGT, per germline. There are 14 residues in the CDR3. This TCR was sampled from a man in his fifties with active COVID-19. Specimen: peripheral blood. The chain uses TRBV6-1 and TRBJ2-3; no clear D. DNA of the CDR3: TGTGCCAGCAGTGACCAGACAATCACAGATACGCAGTATTTT. Encoded protein: CASSDQTITDTQYF.